Listed below are T cell receptor beta chains from one sample, sequenced in a study of regulatory T cells in long-lasting Graves disease. TCRdb processed the multiplex PCR reads anew with MiXCR; each CDR3 protein has one entry. The sample has a few hundred thousand distinct CDR3 sequences, roughly 15% seen once. The same specimen was also included in a second study, on T cells in Graves' hyperthyroidism and ophthalmopathy.

Sequencing was performed on peripheral blood mononuclear cells (PBMCs), taken at new diagnosis, from a patient treated with antithyroid drugs. All receptors derive from a woman aged 18-29 years with Graves disease. Each CDR3 is given without its conserved first and last residue. The order of the fields is J gene, D gene, V gene, CDR3 protein. A D gene is named only where the DNA matches it firmly.

TRBJ2-7,-,TRBV4-1,ASSQVLGGSYEQY
TRBJ2-4,-,TRBV15,ATSPDVGKNIQY
TRBJ1-2,-,TRBV28,ASTLGLRRQGPTVYGYT
TRBJ2-2,-,TRBV20-1,SARLGGPNTGELF
TRBJ2-4,-,TRBV30,AWTGTAKNIQY
TRBJ2-3,TRBD2,TRBV5-1,ASSLVLAGNTDTQY
TRBJ2-1,TRBD2,TRBV5-1,ASRSGIMNEQF
TRBJ2-7,-,TRBV28,ASSYWVGDEY
TRBJ2-1,TRBD2,TRBV12-3/TRBV12-4,ASRTGLAGGLSSYDEQF
TRBJ2-7,TRBD2,TRBV20-1,SAYSSGRSYEQY
TRBJ2-1,-,TRBV28,ASSLFRRGSSSYNEQF
TRBJ1-1,-,TRBV18,ASQGQINTEAF
TRBJ2-5,TRBD2,TRBV5-1,ASSNLAEETQY
TRBJ2-7,-,TRBV29-1,SVGDYEQY
TRBJ2-1,TRBD1,TRBV6-2/TRBV6-3,ASSYPTGGNEQF
TRBJ2-5,TRBD2,TRBV5-4,ASSLELGRETQC
TRBJ2-7,-,TRBV6-5,ASSYSRTSTYEQY
TRBJ2-3,-,TRBV12-3/TRBV12-4,ASSPWGPTDTQY
TRBJ2-1,TRBD2,TRBV20-1,SARGGLADTSYNEQF
TRBJ1-2,-,TRBV6-2/TRBV6-3,ASSTQGGLNYGYT
TRBJ2-1,TRBD2,TRBV11-3,ASSSGLARF
TRBJ1-2,-,TRBV7-3,ASSPGPSYGYT
TRBJ2-1,TRBD2,TRBV28,ASSLPLGLGFEQF
TRBJ2-7,-,TRBV28,ASSFQGHYEQY
TRBJ2-1,-,TRBV10-3,ALRENNEQF
TRBJ1-6,TRBD1,TRBV2,ASSPRQGNNSPLH
TRBJ2-4,-,TRBV2,ASRRTVAKNIQY
TRBJ2-7,-,TRBV10-3,AISESRVLGYEQY
TRBJ2-3,TRBD1,TRBV28,ASEGQGKATDTQY
TRBJ1-2,TRBD1,TRBV20-1,SARFRGTGGYGYT
TRBJ2-7,TRBD2,TRBV25-1,ASSIGAGVYEQY
TRBJ2-7,TRBD2,TRBV4-1,ASSHSQRELNYEQY
-,-,TRBV3-1,ASSQEGVANYEQY
TRBJ2-3,TRBD1,TRBV10-3,AISDPGQGATDTQY
TRBJ2-3,-,TRBV7-3,ASSPGGRGAQY
TRBJ1-2,TRBD1,TRBV27,ASRHRGGYT
TRBJ2-6,TRBD1,TRBV29-1,SVEGTGGSGANVLT
TRBJ1-2,TRBD1,TRBV25-1,ASSTGGSTLYGYT